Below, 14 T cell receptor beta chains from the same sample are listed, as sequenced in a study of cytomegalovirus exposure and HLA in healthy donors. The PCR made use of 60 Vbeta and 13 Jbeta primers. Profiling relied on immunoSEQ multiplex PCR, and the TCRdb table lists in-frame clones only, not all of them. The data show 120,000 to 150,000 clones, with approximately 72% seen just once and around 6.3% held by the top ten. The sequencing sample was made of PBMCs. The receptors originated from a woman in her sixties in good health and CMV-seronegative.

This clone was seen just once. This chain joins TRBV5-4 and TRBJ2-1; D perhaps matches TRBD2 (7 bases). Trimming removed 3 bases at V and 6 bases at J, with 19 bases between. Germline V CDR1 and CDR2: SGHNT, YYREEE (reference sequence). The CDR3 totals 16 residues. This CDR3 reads CASSSGWGGPSNEQFF. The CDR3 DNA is TGTGCCAGCAGCTCCGGATGGGGGGGGCCTTCCAATGAGCAGTTCTTC.

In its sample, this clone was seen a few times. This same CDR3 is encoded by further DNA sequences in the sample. CDR3 coding DNA: TGTGCCAGCAGCTTATCCCGGGGCGAGCAGTACTTC. Translated: CASSLSRGEQYF. The chain joins TRBV7-2 to TRBJ2-7; D perhaps matches TRBD2 (5 bases). The CDR3 covers 12 residues. Deletions cut 2 bases from V and 6 bases from J, with 8 bases between. Germline V lookup: CDR1 SGHTA, CDR2 FQGNSA.

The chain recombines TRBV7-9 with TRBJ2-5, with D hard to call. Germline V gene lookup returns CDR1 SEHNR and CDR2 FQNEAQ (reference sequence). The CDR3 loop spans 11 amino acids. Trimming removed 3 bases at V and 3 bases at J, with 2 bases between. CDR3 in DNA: TGTGCCAGCAGCTTCAAAGAGACCCAGTACTTC. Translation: CASSFKETQYF.

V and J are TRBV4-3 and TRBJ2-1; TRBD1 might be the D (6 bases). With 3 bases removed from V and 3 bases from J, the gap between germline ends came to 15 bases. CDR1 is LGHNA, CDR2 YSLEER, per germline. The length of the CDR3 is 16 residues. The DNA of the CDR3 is TGCGCCAGCAGCCAGGAACAGGGAATGGGCTACAATGAGCAGTTCTTC. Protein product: CASSQEQGMGYNEQFF.

CDR3 nucleotide sequence: TGTGCCAGCGGTCCCTCGGGGGTGGGACAAGAGACCCAGTACTTC. Translated: CASGPSGVGQETQYF. The chain carries TRBV6-5 and TRBJ2-5; TRBD2 is a possible D gene (6 bases). From germline, CDR1 is MNHEY and CDR2 SVGAGI. Trimming stripped 8 bases from V and 2 bases from J, with 18 bases between. This CDR3 has 15 residues.

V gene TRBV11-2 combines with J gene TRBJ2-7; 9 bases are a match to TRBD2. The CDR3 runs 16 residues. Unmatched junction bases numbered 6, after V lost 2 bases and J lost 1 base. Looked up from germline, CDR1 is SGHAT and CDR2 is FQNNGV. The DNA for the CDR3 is TGTGCCAGCAGCTTATCCCCTAGCGGGGCTTCCTACGAGCAGTACTTC. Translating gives CASSLSPSGASYEQYF.

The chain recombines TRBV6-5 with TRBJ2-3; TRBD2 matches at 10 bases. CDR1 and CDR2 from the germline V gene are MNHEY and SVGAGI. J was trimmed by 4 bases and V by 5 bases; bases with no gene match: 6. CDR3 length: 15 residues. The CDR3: CASSPPLAGADTQYF. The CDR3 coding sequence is TGTGCCAGCAGTCCCCCCCTAGCGGGAGCAGATACGCAGTATTTT.

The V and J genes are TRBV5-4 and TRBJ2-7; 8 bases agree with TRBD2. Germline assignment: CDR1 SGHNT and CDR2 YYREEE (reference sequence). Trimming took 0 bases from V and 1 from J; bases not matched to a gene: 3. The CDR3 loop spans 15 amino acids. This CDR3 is CASSLGAGASYEQYF. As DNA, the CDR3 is TGTGCCAGCAGCTTGGGAGCGGGAGCTTCCTACGAGCAGTACTTC.

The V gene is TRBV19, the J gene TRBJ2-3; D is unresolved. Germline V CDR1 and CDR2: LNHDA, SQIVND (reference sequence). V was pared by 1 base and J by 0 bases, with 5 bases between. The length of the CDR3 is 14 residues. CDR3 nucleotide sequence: TGTGCCAGTAGTATAGGACTTAGCACAGATACGCAGTATTTT. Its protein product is CASSIGLSTDTQYF.

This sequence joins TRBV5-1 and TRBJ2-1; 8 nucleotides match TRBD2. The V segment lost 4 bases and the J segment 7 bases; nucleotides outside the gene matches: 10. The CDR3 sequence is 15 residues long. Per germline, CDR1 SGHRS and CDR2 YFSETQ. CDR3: CASSPTGGLWNEQFF. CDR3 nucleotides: TGCGCCAGCAGCCCCACGGGGGGGCTCTGGAATGAGCAGTTCTTC.

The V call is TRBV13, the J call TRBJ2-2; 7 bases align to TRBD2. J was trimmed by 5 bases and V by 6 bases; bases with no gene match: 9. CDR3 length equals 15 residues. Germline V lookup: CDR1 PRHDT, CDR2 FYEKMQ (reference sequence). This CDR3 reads CASRPPLRETGELFF. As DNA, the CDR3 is TGTGCCAGCAGGCCCCCCCTGCGGGAGACCGGGGAGCTGTTTTTT.

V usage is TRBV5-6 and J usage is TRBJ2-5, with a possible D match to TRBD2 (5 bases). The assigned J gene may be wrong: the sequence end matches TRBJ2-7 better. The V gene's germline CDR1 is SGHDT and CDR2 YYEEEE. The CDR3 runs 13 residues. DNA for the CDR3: TGTGCCAGCAGCTTGGTGGCGGGCTACGAGCAGTACTTC. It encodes CASSLVAGYEQYF.

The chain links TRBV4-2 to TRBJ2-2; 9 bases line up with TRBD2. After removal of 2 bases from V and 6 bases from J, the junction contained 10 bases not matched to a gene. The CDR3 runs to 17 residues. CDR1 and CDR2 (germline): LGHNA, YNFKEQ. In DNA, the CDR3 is TGTGCCAGCAGCCAAAATCAAGCGGGAGGCCCATCCGGGGAGCTGTTTTTT. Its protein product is CASSQNQAGGPSGELFF.

Here the CDR3 DNA reads TGTGCCAGCAGCTTAGCGGCCCCAGGGGCTGGCGGGGAGCTGTTTTTT. Translated, it gives CASSLAAPGAGGELFF. The chain has TRBV7-2 and TRBJ2-2, with TRBD1 as a possible D gene (6 bases). Trimming removed 0 bases at V and 7 bases at J, with 15 bases between. Looked up from germline, CDR1 is SGHTA and CDR2 is FQGNSA. This CDR3 is 16 amino acids long.